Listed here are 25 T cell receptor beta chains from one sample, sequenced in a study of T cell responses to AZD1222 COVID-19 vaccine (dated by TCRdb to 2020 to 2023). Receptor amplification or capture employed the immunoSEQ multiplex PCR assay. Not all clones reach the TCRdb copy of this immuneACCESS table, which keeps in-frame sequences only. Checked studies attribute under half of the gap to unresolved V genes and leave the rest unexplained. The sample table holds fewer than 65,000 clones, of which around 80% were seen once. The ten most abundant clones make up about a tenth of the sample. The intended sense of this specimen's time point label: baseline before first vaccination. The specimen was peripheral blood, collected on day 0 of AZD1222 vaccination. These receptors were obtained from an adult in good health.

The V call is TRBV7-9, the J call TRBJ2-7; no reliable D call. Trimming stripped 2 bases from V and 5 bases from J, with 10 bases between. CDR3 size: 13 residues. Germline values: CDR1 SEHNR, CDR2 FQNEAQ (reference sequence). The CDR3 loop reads CASSLYPRDEQYF. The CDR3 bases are TGTGCCAGCAGCTTATATCCTAGGGACGAGCAGTACTTC.

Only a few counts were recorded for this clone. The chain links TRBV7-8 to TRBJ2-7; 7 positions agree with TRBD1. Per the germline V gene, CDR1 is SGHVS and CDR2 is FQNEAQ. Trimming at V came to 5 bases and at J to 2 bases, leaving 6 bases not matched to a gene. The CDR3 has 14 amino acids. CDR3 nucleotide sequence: TGTGCCAGCAGCATCCGGGACAGCCCCTACGAGCAGTACTTC. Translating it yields CASSIRDSPYEQYF. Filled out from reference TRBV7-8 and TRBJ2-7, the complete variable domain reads GAGVSQSPRYKVAKRGQDVALRCDPISGHVSLFWYQQALGQGPEFLTYFQNEAQLDKSGLPSDRFFAERPEGSVSTLKIQRTQQEDSAVYLCASSIRDSPYEQYFGPGTRLTVT.

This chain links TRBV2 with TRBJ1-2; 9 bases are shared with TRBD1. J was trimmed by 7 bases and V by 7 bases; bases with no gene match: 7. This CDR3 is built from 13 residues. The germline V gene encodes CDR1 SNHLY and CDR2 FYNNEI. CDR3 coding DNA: TGTGCCAGCACCCCGGGACAGGGTTCTGGCTACACCTTC. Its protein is CASTPGQGSGYTF.

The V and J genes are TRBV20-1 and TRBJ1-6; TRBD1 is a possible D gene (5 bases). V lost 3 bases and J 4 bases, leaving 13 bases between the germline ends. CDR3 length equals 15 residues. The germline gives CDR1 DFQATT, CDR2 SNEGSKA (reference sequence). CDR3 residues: CSASSAGQYNSPLHF. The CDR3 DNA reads TGCAGTGCTAGTTCGGCAGGGCAGTATAATTCACCCCTCCACTTT.

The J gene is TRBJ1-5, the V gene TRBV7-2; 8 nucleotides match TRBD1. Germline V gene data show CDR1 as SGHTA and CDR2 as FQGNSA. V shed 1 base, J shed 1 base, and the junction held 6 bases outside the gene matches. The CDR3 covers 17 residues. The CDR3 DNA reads TGTGCCAGCAGCTTAGTGGCAGGGGGCGTAAGCAATCAGCCCCAGCATTTT. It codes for CASSLVAGGVSNQPQHF.

CDR3 sequence: CASSPDSRGPEKLFF. The CDR3 bases are TGTGCCAGCTCACCAGATTCCAGGGGGCCTGAAAAACTGTTTTTT. The V call is TRBV18, the J call TRBJ1-4; the match to TRBD1 covers 8 bases. The CDR3 spans 15 residues. Germline V gives CDR1 KGHSH, CDR2 LQKENI. V was pared by 2 bases and J by 7 bases, with 6 bases of the junction left unmatched.

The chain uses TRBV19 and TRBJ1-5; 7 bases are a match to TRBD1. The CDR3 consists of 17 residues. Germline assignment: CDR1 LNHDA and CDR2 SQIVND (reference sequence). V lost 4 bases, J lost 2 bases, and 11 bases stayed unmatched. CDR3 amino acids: CASSTQTGRFRNQPQHF. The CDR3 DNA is TGTGCCAGTAGTACCCAGACAGGGCGTTTTCGCAATCAGCCCCAGCATTTT.

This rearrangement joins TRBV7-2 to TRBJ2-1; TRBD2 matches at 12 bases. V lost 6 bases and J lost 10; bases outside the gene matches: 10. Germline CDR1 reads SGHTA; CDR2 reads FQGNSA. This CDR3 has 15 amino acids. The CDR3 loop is CASSPGLAGTREQFF. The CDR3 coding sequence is TGTGCCAGCAGTCCAGGACTAGCGGGGACCCGAGAGCAGTTCTTC. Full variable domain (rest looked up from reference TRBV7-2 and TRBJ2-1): GAGVSQSPSNKVTEKGKDVELRCDPISGHTALYWYRQSLGQGLEFLIYFQGNSAPDKSGLPSDRFSAERTGGSVSTLTIQRTQQEDSAVYLCASSPGLAGTREQFFGPGTRLTVL.

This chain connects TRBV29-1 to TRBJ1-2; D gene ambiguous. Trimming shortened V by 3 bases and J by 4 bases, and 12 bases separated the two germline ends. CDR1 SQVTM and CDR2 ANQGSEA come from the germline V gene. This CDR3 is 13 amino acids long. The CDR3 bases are TGCAGCGTTGACCCAGGTCATTCCTATGGCTACACCTTC. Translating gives CSVDPGHSYGYTF. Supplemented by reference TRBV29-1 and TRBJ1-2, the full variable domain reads SAVISQKPSRDICQRGTSLTIQCQVDSQVTMMFWYRQQPGQSLTLIATANQGSEATYESGFVIDKFPISRPNLTFSTLTVSNMSPEDSSIYLCSVDPGHSYGYTFGSGTRLTVV.

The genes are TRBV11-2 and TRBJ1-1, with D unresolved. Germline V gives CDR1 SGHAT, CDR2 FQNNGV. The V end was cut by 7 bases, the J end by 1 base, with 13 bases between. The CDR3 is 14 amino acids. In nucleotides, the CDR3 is TGTGCCAGCACCCCGAGCGGCTCGAACACTGAAGCTTTCTTT. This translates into CASTPSGSNTEAFF.

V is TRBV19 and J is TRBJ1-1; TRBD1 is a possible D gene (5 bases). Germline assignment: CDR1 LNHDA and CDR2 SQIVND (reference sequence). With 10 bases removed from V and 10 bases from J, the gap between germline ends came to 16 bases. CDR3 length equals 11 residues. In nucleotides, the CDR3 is TGTGCCACTAAACTAGGGGTGGGAGCTTTCTTT. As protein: CATKLGVGAFF.

The CDR3 DNA follows: TGTGCCAGCAGCAGATTGACAGGGCCGGAAAAAGAGACCCAGTACTTC. It encodes CASSRLTGPEKETQYF. The chain links TRBV21-1 to TRBJ2-5; TRBD1, as called in the table, went unchecked against the DNA. TRBV21-1 is a pseudogene locus. This CDR3 contains 16 residues.

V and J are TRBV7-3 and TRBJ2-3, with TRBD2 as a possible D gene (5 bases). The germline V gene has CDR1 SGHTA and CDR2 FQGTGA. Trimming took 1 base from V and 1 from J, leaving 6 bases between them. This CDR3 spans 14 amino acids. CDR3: CASSLSSGTDTQYF. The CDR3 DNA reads TGTGCCAGCAGCTTAAGTAGCGGCACAGATACGCAGTATTTT.

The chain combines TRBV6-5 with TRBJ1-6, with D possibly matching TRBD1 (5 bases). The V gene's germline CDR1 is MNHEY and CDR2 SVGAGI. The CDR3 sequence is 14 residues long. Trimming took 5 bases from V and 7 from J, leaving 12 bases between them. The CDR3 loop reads CASSLQGRNSPLHF. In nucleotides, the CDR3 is TGTGCCAGCAGTCTTCAGGGAAGGAATTCACCCCTCCACTTT.

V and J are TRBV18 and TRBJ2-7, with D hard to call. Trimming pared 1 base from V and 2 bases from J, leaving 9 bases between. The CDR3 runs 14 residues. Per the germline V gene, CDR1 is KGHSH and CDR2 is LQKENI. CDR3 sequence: CASSPQDGAYEQYF. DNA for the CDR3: TGTGCCAGCTCACCACAGGATGGGGCCTACGAGCAGTACTTC.

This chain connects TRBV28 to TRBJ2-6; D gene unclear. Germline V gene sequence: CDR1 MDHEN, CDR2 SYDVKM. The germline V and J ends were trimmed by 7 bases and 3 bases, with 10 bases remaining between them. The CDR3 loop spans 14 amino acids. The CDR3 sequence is CASTLRNGANVLTF. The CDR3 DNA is TGTGCCAGCACCCTTCGAAATGGGGCCAACGTCCTGACTTTC.

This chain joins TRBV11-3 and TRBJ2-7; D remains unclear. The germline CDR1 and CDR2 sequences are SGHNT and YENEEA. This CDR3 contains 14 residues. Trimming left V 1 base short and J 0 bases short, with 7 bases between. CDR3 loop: CASSLGRGSYEQYF. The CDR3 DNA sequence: TGTGCCAGCAGCTTAGGAAGAGGCTCCTACGAGCAGTACTTC.

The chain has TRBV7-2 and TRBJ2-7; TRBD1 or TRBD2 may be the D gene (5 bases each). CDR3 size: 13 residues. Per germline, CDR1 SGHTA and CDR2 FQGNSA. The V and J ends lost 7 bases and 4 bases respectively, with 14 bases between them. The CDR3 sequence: CASTRDGDYEQYF. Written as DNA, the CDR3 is TGTGCCAGCACCCGGGACGGGGATTACGAGCAGTACTTC. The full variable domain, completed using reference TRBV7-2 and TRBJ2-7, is GAGVSQSPSNKVTEKGKDVELRCDPISGHTALYWYRQSLGQGLEFLIYFQGNSAPDKSGLPSDRFSAERTGGSVSTLTIQRTQQEDSAVYLCASTRDGDYEQYFGPGTRLTVT.

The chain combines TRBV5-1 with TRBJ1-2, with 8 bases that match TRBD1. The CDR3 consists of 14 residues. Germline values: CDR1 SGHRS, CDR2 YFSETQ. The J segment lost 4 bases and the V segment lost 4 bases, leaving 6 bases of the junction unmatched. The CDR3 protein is CASSLTGAGYGYTF. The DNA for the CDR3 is TGCGCCAGCAGCCTGACAGGGGCGGGCTATGGCTACACCTTC.

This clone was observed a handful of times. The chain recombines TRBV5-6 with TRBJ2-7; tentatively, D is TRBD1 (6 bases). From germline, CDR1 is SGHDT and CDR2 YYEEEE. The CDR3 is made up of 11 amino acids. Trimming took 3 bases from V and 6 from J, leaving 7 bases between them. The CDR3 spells CASSSRGEQYF. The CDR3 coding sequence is TGTGCCAGCAGCTCCAGGGGCGAGCAGTACTTC.

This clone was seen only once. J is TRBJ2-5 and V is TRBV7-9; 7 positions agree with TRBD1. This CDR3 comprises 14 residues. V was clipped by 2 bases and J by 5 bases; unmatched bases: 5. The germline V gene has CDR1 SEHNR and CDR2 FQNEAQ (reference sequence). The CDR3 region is CASSLLQGVETQYF. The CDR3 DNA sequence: TGTGCCAGCAGCTTACTGCAGGGGGTCGAGACCCAGTACTTC.

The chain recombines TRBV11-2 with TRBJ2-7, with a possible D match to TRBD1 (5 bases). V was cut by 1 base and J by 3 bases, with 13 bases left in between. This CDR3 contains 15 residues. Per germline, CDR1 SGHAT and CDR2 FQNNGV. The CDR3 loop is CASSLVGLDLYEQYF. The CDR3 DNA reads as TGTGCCAGCAGCTTAGTGGGGCTCGATCTCTACGAGCAGTACTTC.

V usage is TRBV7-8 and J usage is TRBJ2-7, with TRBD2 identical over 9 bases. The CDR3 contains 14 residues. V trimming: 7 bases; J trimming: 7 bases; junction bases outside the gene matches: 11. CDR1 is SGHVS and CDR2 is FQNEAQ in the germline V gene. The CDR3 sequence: CASTIRREGQEQYF. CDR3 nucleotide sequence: TGTGCCAGCACTATCCGGCGGGAGGGCCAGGAGCAGTACTTC.

The CDR3 loop is CASSHDEGTESFLNTEAFF. In nucleotides, the CDR3 is TGTGCCAGCAGCCATGACGAGGGGACAGAATCCTTTCTGAACACTGAAGCTTTCTTT. V gene TRBV2 combines with J gene TRBJ1-1; 7 positions match TRBD1. CDR3 length: 19 amino acids. The trim removed 6 bases at V and 0 bases at J, leaving 19 bases unmatched. Germline V gene sequence: CDR1 SNHLY, CDR2 FYNNEI.

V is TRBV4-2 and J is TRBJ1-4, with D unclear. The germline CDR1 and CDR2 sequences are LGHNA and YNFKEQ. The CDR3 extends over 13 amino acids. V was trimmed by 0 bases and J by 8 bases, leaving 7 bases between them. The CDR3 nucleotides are TGTGCCAGCAGCCAAGAGGGATCGGAAAAACTGTTTTTT. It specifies CASSQEGSEKLFF.